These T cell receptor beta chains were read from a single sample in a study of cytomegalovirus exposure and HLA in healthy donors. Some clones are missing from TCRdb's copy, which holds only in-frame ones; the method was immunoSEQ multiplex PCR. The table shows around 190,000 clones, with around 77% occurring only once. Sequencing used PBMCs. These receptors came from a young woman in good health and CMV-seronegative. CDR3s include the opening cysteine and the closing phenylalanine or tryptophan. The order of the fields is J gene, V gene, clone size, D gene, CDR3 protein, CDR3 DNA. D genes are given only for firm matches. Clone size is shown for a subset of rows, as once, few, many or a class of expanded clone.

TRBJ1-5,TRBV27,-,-,CASSPKQPQHF,TGTGCCAGCAGTCCCAAACAGCCCCAGCATTTT
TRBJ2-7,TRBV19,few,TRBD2,CASRLTGGYEQYF,TGTGCCAGTAGGCTGACGGGAGGATACGAGCAGTACTTC
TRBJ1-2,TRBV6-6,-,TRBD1,CASSSFGTDYGYTF,TGTGCCAGCAGCAGCTTTGGGACAGACTATGGCTACACCTTC
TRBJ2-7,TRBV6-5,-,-,CASRSRDLPGEQYF,TGTGCCAGCAGAAGCCGGGACTTGCCGGGGGAGCAGTACTTC
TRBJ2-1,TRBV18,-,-,CASSHRAPGTESYNEQFF,TGTGCCAGCTCCCACAGGGCGCCCGGGACGGAAAGCTACAATGAGCAGTTCTTC
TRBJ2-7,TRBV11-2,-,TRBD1,CASSPGTGLYEQYF,TGTGCCAGCAGCCCGGGGACAGGCCTCTACGAGCAGTACTTC
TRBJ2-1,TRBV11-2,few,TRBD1,CASSSPRDSYNEQFF,TGTGCCAGCAGCTCTCCGAGGGACAGCTACAATGAGCAGTTCTTC
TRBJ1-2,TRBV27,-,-,CASSLTVAYGYTF,TGTGCCAGCAGTTTGACAGTTGCCTATGGCTACACCTTC
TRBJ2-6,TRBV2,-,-,CASTEHGTGANVLTF,TGTGCCAGCACCGAACACGGGACTGGGGCCAACGTCCTGACTTTC
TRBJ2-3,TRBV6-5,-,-,CASSYERGLGPDTQYF,TGTGCCAGCAGTTACGAAAGGGGCCTCGGGCCAGATACGCAGTATTTT
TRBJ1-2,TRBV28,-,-,CASSTPGKYRAPYGYTF,TGTGCCAGCTCAACCCCCGGGAAGTACAGGGCCCCCTATGGCTACACCTTC
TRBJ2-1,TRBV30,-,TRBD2,CAWGGLAGIRHEQFF,TGTGCCTGGGGGGGACTAGCGGGAATTAGGCATGAGCAGTTCTTC
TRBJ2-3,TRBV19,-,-,CASSIDPPGLGFTDTQYF,TGTGCCAGTAGTATAGATCCCCCAGGGTTAGGCTTCACAGATACGCAGTATTTT
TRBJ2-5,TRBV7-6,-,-,CASSFTTTGIGETQYF,TGTGCCAGCAGCTTTACTACTACAGGGATTGGAGAGACCCAGTACTTC
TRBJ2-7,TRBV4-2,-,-,CASSQVSVSYEQYF,TGTGCCAGCAGCCAAGTGTCAGTCTCCTACGAGCAGTACTTC
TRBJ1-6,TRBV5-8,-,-,CASSLILKSSYNSPLHF,TGTGCCAGCAGCTTGATCCTGAAGAGCTCCTATAATTCACCCCTCCACTTT
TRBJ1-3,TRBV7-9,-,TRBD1,CASSAYRGMRNTIYF,TGTGCCAGCAGCGCCTACAGGGGAATGCGAAACACCATATATTTT
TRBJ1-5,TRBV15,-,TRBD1,CATSRDSYRGYNQPQHF,TGTGCCACCAGCAGAGATTCTTACAGGGGGTACAATCAGCCCCAGCATTTT
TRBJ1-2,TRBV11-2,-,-,CASSSYSYGYTF,TGTGCCAGCAGTTCCTACAGCTATGGCTACACCTTC
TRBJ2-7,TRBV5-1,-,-,CASSLLPGPYEQYF,TGCGCCAGCAGCTTATTACCCGGTCCCTACGAGCAGTACTTC
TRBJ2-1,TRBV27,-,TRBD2,CASSFGGGVANEQFF,TGTGCCAGCAGTTTTGGGGGGGGTGTCGCGAATGAGCAGTTCTTC
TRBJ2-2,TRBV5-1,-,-,CASTQGPGELFF,TGCGCCAGCACCCAGGGGCCCGGGGAGCTGTTTTTT
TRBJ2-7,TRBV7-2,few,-,CASSLSSSGEIATSYEQYF,TGTGCCAGCAGCTTAAGTTCTTCCGGGGAGATAGCCACTTCCTACGAGCAGTACTTC
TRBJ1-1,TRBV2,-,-,CASRTYTEAFF,TGTGCCAGCAGAACATATACTGAAGCTTTCTTT
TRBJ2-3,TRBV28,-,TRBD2,CASSRTGLAGGGFADTQYF,TGTGCCAGCAGCCGCACCGGACTAGCGGGAGGTGGTTTTGCGGATACGCAGTATTTT
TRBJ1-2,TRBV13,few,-,CASSLGRGGDGYTF,TGTGCCAGCAGCTTAGGAAGAGGGGGTGATGGCTACACCTTC
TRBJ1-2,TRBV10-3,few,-,CASSGWAGNYGYTF,TGTGCCTCCAGTGGTTGGGCAGGGAACTATGGCTACACCTTC
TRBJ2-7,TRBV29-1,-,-,CSVEFQGYEQYF,TGCAGCGTTGAATTTCAGGGCTACGAGCAGTACTTC
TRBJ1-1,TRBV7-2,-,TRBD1,CASSLERGQTEAFF,TGTGCCAGCAGCTTAGAAAGGGGGCAGACTGAAGCTTTCTTT
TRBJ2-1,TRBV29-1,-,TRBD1,CSVAGGRGHYNEQFF,TGCAGCGTTGCAGGGGGCCGAGGGCATTACAATGAGCAGTTCTTC
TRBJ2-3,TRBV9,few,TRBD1,CASSVARTGGVTDTQYF,TGTGCCAGCAGCGTCGCTCGGACAGGGGGCGTCACAGATACGCAGTATTTT
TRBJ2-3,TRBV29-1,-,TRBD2,CSFGGTDTQYF,TGCAGCTTCGGGGGGACAGATACGCAGTATTTT
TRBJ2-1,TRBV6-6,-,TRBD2,CASSFQAGGYNEQFF,TGTGCCAGCAGTTTCCAAGCGGGAGGTTACAATGAGCAGTTCTTC
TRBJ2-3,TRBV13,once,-,CASSLAQEDLTDTQYF,TGTGCCAGCAGCTTGGCCCAGGAGGATCTCACAGATACGCAGTATTTT
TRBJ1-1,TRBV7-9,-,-,CASSVTRGTEAFF,TGTGCCAGCAGCGTAACCCGCGGAACTGAAGCTTTCTTT
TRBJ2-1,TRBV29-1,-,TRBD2,CSSHDPSGGNEQFF,TGCAGCTCTCATGACCCCAGCGGGGGGAATGAGCAGTTCTTC
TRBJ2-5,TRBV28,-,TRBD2,CASKVAGGETQYF,TGTGCCAGCAAGGTGGCGGGAGGGGAGACCCAGTACTTC
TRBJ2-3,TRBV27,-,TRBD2,CASSPGLADTQYF,TGTGCCAGCAGTCCGGGACTAGCAGATACGCAGTATTTT
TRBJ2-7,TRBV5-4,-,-,CASSPSKGRAYEQYF,TGTGCCAGCAGCCCCTCGAAGGGGCGCGCCTACGAGCAGTACTTC
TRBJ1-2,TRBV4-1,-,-,CASSQDPGTLVGYPF,TGCGCCAGCAGCCAAGATCCGGGGACACTAGTAGGCTACCCCTTC
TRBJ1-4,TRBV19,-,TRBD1,CASSPSRGATNEKLFF,TGTGCCAGTAGTCCAAGCAGGGGGGCAACTAATGAAAAACTGTTTTTT
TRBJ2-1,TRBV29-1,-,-,CSVSTGTYNEQFF,TGCAGCGTTTCAACCGGTACCTACAATGAGCAGTTCTTC
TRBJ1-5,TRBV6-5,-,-,CASSLDSTNQPQHF,TGTGCCAGCAGCTTGGACAGCACCAATCAGCCCCAGCATTTT
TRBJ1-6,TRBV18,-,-,CASSQTGSSYNSPLHF,TGTGCCAGCTCACAAACGGGGAGCTCCTATAATTCACCCCTCCACTTT
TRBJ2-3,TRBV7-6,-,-,CASSFPQDTQYF,TGTGCCAGCAGCTTCCCCCAAGATACGCAGTATTTT
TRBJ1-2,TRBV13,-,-,CASSPNHEGDYGYTF,TGTGCCAGCAGCCCCAATCATGAGGGGGACTATGGCTACACCTTC
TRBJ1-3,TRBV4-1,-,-,CASSQDGRVGGNTIYF,TGCGCCAGCAGCCAAGATGGCCGGGTAGGTGGAAACACCATATATTTT
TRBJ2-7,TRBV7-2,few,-,CASSQDRYEQYF,TGTGCCAGCAGCCAAGACAGATACGAGCAGTACTTC
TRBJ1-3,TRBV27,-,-,CASRLAGGNTIYF,TGTGCCAGCAGGTTGGCCGGGGGAAACACCATATATTTT
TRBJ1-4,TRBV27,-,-,CASSLRGLGEKLFF,TGTGCCAGCAGTTTAAGGGGCCTGGGGGAAAAACTGTTTTTT